Listed below are T cell receptor beta chains from one sample, sequenced in a study of CXCR3-negative and CXCR3-positive naive CD8 T cells. Reprocessing the 5' RACE reads, TCRdb reports a single entry for every CDR3 protein and omits DNA. The sample table sets out 150,000 or so distinct CDR3 sequences. Source material: naive CXCR3+ CD8+ T cells from blood. These receptors originate from a human donor in good health. Some clones in this sample may be carry-over from other donors' samples. Each CDR3 is given with its conserved first and last residue.

V gene: TRBV7-3
CDR3 length: 14
J gene: TRBJ2-3
CDR3 protein: CASSSGQGPDTQYF

V gene: TRBV2
CDR3 length: 13
J gene: TRBJ1-5
CDR3 protein: CASSEALGQPQHF

V gene: TRBV9
CDR3 length: 15
J gene: TRBJ2-7
CDR3 protein: CASSVGRDTPYEQYF

V gene: TRBV7-9
CDR3 length: 15
J gene: TRBJ2-1
CDR3 protein: CASSPLAGLQSEQFF

V gene: TRBV27
CDR3 length: 13
J gene: TRBJ2-1
CDR3 protein: CASSLDTTYEQFF

V gene: TRBV19
CDR3 length: 15
J gene: TRBJ2-2
CDR3 protein: CASSGQGPNTGELFF

V gene: TRBV5-1
CDR3 length: 15
J gene: TRBJ1-6
CDR3 protein: CASSGGDRGNSPLHF

V gene: TRBV3-1
CDR3 length: 16
J gene: TRBJ2-3
CDR3 protein: CASSQVGKGVADTQYF

V gene: TRBV10-3
CDR3 length: 12
J gene: TRBJ2-7
CDR3 protein: CAIRGQGYEQYF

V gene: TRBV5-5
CDR3 length: 15
J gene: TRBJ2-3
CDR3 protein: CASSFGQTSTDTQYF

V gene: TRBV28
CDR3 length: 17
J gene: TRBJ2-7
CDR3 protein: CASSYHRLGQVVHEQYF

V gene: TRBV7-6
CDR3 length: 15
J gene: TRBJ2-3
CDR3 protein: CASSLDRSHSDTQYF

V gene: TRBV29-1
CDR3 length: 17
J gene: TRBJ2-4
CDR3 protein: CSVEESAAPRVKNIQYF

V gene: TRBV20-1
CDR3 length: 14
J gene: TRBJ1-1
CDR3 protein: CSARVSGGGTEAFF

V gene: TRBV14
CDR3 length: 14
J gene: TRBJ2-5
CDR3 protein: CASSPTGPQETQYF

V gene: TRBV4-3
CDR3 length: 15
J gene: TRBJ2-7
CDR3 protein: CASSQDLGQIYEQYF

V gene: TRBV25-1
CDR3 length: 13
J gene: TRBJ2-1
CDR3 protein: CASRTGGVDEQFF

V gene: TRBV6-6
CDR3 length: 14
J gene: TRBJ2-2
CDR3 protein: CASSYSGATGELFF

V gene: TRBV4-3
CDR3 length: 15
J gene: TRBJ2-7
CDR3 protein: CASSLGRGSNYEQYF

V gene: TRBV7-9
CDR3 length: 15
J gene: TRBJ2-7
CDR3 protein: CASSLDYPSSYEQYF

V gene: TRBV20-1
CDR3 length: 18
J gene: TRBJ1-6
CDR3 protein: CSAREWKGLSSYNSPLHF

V gene: TRBV7-9
CDR3 length: 18
J gene: TRBJ2-2
CDR3 protein: CASSLSVRLAESTGELFF

V gene: TRBV12-3/TRBV12-4
CDR3 length: 11
J gene: TRBJ2-1
CDR3 protein: CASTTHNEQFF

V gene: TRBV9
CDR3 length: 15
J gene: TRBJ2-1
CDR3 protein: CASSVMGQTYNEQFF

V gene: TRBV25-1
CDR3 length: 12
J gene: TRBJ2-5
CDR3 protein: CASSEWEETQYF

V gene: TRBV13
CDR3 length: 21
J gene: TRBJ2-7
CDR3 protein: CASSLLNPSGTGGSPSYEQYF

V gene: TRBV9
CDR3 length: 14
J gene: TRBJ2-7
CDR3 protein: CASSVTGTSYEQYF

V gene: TRBV20-1
CDR3 length: 16
J gene: TRBJ2-7
CDR3 protein: CSARVIPQTSSYEQYF

V gene: TRBV5-8
CDR3 length: 13
J gene: TRBJ2-7
CDR3 protein: CASSLPGSNEQYF

V gene: TRBV5-1
CDR3 length: 15
J gene: TRBJ2-2
CDR3 protein: CASPDRQRVPGELFF

V gene: TRBV12-3/TRBV12-4
CDR3 length: 16
J gene: TRBJ2-3
CDR3 protein: CASSESSGRNPDTQYF

V gene: TRBV28
CDR3 length: 22
J gene: TRBJ2-7
CDR3 protein: CASTTQIRGRRNLEASSYEQYF

V gene: TRBV5-5
CDR3 length: 13
J gene: TRBJ2-7
CDR3 protein: CASSLVGSYEQYF

V gene: TRBV7-2
CDR3 length: 16
J gene: TRBJ2-5
CDR3 protein: CASSLRYNQGAETQYF

V gene: TRBV6-5
CDR3 length: 15
J gene: TRBJ2-7
CDR3 protein: CASSYGLAGPYEQYF

V gene: TRBV6-2/TRBV6-3
CDR3 length: 13
J gene: TRBJ2-3
CDR3 protein: CASGPTDTDTQYF

V gene: TRBV19
CDR3 length: 16
J gene: TRBJ1-5
CDR3 protein: CARHRGYPYSNQPQHF

V gene: TRBV29-1
CDR3 length: 15
J gene: TRBJ2-1
CDR3 protein: CSVPLAGGPFGEQFF

V gene: TRBV14
CDR3 length: 16
J gene: TRBJ2-3
CDR3 protein: CASSPWTSGSTDTQYF

V gene: TRBV6-2/TRBV6-3
CDR3 length: 15
J gene: TRBJ2-5
CDR3 protein: CASSYYDRTRETQYF

V gene: TRBV9
CDR3 length: 16
J gene: TRBJ1-6
CDR3 protein: CASSGSTSSYNSPLHF

V gene: TRBV20-1
CDR3 length: 14
J gene: TRBJ1-5
CDR3 protein: CSAGTGGDVQPQHF

V gene: TRBV5-8
CDR3 length: 15
J gene: TRBJ2-7
CDR3 protein: CASTPMGLAGYEQYF

V gene: TRBV4-1
CDR3 length: 13
J gene: TRBJ2-7
CDR3 protein: CASSQVLLAEQYF

V gene: TRBV5-5
CDR3 length: 13
J gene: TRBJ1-1
CDR3 protein: CASSPGSNTEAFF

V gene: TRBV29-1
CDR3 length: 14
J gene: TRBJ2-1
CDR3 protein: CSVEVAGGTGEQFF

V gene: TRBV5-6
CDR3 length: 15
J gene: TRBJ1-1
CDR3 protein: CASSLPNNLNTEAFF

V gene: TRBV12-3/TRBV12-4
CDR3 length: 13
J gene: TRBJ2-7
CDR3 protein: CASRQTDSYEQYF

V gene: TRBV14
CDR3 length: 12
J gene: TRBJ2-7
CDR3 protein: CASSQVVYEQYF

V gene: TRBV12-3/TRBV12-4
CDR3 length: 14
J gene: TRBJ2-1
CDR3 protein: CASSLPGGRNEQFF

V gene: TRBV27
CDR3 length: 16
J gene: TRBJ1-5
CDR3 protein: CASSSIPDGSNQPQHF

V gene: TRBV6-5
CDR3 length: 16
J gene: TRBJ1-1
CDR3 protein: CASIMGQGAMNTEAFF

V gene: TRBV28
CDR3 length: 13
J gene: TRBJ2-3
CDR3 protein: CASGDRGTDTQYF

V gene: TRBV19
CDR3 length: 14
J gene: TRBJ2-7
CDR3 protein: CASRSGRALGEQYF

V gene: TRBV7-2
CDR3 length: 15
J gene: TRBJ2-1
CDR3 protein: CASSLEGRLGNEQFF